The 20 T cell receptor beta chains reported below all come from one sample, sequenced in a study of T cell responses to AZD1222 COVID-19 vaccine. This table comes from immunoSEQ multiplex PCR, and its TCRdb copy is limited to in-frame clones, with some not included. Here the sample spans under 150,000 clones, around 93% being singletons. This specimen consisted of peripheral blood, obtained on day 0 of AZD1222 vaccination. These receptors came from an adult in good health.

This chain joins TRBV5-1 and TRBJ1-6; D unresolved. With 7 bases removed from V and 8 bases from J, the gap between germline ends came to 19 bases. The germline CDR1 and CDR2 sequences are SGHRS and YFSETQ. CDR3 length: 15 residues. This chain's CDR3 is CASRPPGSEDSPLHF. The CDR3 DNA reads TGCGCCAGCCGCCCCCCGGGATCCGAAGATTCACCCCTCCACTTT.

The CDR3 reads CASSQEGTEENTIYF. The DNA of the CDR3 is TGTGCCAGCAGCCAAGAAGGGACAGAGGAAAACACCATATATTTT. The chain carries TRBV3-1 (or the pseudogene TRBV3-2) and TRBJ1-3, with 7 bases identical to TRBD1. The CDR3 is made up of 15 amino acids. Germline CDR1 is LGHDT and CDR2 is YNNKEL (reference sequence). J was trimmed by 6 bases and V by 0 bases; bases with no gene match: 5.

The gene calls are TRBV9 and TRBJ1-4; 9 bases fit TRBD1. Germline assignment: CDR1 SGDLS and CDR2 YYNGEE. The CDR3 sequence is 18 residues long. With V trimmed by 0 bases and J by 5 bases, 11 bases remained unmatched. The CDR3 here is CASSVDLMGGQGNEKLFF. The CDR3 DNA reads TGTGCCAGCAGCGTAGATTTAATGGGAGGACAGGGGAATGAAAAACTGTTTTTT.

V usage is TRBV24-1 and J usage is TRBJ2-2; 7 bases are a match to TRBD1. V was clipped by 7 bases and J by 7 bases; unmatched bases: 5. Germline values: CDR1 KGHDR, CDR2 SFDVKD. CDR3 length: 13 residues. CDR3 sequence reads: CATRDRDSGELFF. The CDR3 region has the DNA TGTGCCACCAGAGACAGGGACAGCGGGGAGCTGTTTTTT.

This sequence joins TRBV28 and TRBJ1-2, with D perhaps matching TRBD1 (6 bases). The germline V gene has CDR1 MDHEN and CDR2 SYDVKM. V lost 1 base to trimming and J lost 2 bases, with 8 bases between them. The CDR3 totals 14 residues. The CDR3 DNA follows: TGTGCCAGCAGTTTATTTCAGGGGAACTATGGCTACACCTTC. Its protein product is CASSLFQGNYGYTF.

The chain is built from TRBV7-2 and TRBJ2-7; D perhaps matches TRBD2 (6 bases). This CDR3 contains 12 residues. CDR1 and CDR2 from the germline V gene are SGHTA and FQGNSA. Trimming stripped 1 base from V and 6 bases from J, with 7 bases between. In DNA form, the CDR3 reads TGTGCCAGCAGCTTAGGACTAGGCGAGCAGTACTTC. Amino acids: CASSLGLGEQYF.

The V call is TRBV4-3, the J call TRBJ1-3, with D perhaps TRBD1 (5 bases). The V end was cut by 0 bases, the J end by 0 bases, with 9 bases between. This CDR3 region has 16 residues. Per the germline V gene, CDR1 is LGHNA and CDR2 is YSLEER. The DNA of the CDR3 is TGCGCCAGCAGCCAAGAGTTGGGGACCTCTGGAAACACCATATATTTT. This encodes CASSQELGTSGNTIYF.

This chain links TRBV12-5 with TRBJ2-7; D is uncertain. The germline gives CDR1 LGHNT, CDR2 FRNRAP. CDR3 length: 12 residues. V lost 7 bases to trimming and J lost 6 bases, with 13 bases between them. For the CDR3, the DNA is TGTGCTAGTGCCGAGAGGCCTTTCGAGCAGTACTTC. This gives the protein CASAERPFEQYF.

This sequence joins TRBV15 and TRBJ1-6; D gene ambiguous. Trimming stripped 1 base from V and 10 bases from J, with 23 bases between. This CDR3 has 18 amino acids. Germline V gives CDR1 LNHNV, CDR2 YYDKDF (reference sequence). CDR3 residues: CATSRGDGLPELRSPLHF. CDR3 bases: TGTGCCACCAGCAGAGGAGATGGATTGCCTGAACTTAGGTCACCCCTCCACTTT.

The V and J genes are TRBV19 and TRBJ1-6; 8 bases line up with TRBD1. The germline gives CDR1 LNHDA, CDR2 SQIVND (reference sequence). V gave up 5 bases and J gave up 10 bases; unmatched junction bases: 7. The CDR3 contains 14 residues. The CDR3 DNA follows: TGTGCCAGTAGTCTGACAGGGGCCATATCACCCCTCCACTTT. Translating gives CASSLTGAISPLHF.

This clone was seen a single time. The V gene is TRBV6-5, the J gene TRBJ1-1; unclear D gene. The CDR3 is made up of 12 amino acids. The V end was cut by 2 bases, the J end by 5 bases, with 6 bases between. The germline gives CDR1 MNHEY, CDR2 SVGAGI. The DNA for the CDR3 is TGTGCCAGCAGTTACGAGGGTACTGAAGCTTTCTTT. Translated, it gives CASSYEGTEAFF.

The CDR3 nucleotides are TGCGCCAGCAGCCTGACAGGGTCTGGGGCCAACGTCCTGACTTTC. This encodes CASSLTGSGANVLTF. The chain couples TRBV5-1 to TRBJ2-6; TRBD1 matches at 7 bases. The CDR3 covers 15 residues. Unmatched junction bases numbered 2, after V lost 4 bases and J lost 1 base. CDR1 and CDR2 (germline): SGHRS, YFSETQ.

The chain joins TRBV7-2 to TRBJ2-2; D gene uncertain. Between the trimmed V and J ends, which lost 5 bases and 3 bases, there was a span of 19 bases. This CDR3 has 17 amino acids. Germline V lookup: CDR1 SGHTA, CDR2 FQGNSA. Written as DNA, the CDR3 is TGTGCCAGCAGCCTAGTATTCGGCAGACCAGACACCGGGGAGCTGTTTTTT. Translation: CASSLVFGRPDTGELFF.

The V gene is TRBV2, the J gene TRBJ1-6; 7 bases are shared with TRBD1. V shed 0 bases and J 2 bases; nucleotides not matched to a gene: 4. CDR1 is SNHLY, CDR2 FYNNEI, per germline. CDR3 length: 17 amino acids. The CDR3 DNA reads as TGTGCCAGCAGTGAAGCTGGAGGGGGCGCCTATAATTCACCCCTCCACTTT. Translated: CASSEAGGGAYNSPLHF.

CDR3 sequence (DNA): TGTGCCAGCAGTTCGGGACTAGCGGGGCCCAGGACCCAGTACTTC. Amino acid sequence: CASSSGLAGPRTQYF. The chain joins TRBV6-5 to TRBJ2-5; 13 bases line up with TRBD2. The CDR3 consists of 15 residues. The ends lost 4 bases at V and 7 bases at J; junction bases unmatched: 6. Germline assignment: CDR1 MNHEY and CDR2 SVGAGI.

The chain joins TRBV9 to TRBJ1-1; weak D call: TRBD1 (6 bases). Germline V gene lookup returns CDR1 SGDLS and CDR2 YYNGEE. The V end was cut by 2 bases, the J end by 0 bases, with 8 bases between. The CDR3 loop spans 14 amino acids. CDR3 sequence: CASSVGGMNTEAFF. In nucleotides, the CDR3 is TGTGCCAGCAGCGTGGGGGGCATGAACACTGAAGCTTTCTTT.

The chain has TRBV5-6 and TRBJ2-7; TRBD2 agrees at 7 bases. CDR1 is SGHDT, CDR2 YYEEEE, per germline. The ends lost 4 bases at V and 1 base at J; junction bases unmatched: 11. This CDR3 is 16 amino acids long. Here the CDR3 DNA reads TGTGCCAGCAGCATGGTTGGGCAGGGAGGGTCCTACGAGCAGTACTTC. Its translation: CASSMVGQGGSYEQYF.

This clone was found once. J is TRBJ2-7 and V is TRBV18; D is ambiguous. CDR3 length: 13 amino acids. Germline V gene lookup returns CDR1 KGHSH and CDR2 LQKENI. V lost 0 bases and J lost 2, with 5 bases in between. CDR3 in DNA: TGTGCCAGCTCACCACCGGCCGCCTACGAGCAGTACTTC. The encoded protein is CASSPPAAYEQYF.

CDR3 nucleotides: TGTGCCAGCAGTGACCCGCGGGCAACTAATGAAAAACTGTTTTTT. Translating gives CASSDPRATNEKLFF. This chain connects TRBV2 to TRBJ1-4; D is uncertain. Trimming took 3 bases from V and 0 from J, leaving 8 bases between them. The germline V gene has CDR1 SNHLY and CDR2 FYNNEI. CDR3 size: 15 residues.

This chain's CDR3 is CATSRGAAGNPYEQYF. DNA of the CDR3: TGTGCCACCAGCAGAGGGGCAGCGGGGAATCCCTACGAGCAGTACTTC. The chain recombines TRBV15 with TRBJ2-7, with 7 positions matching TRBD2. Germline CDR1 is LNHNV and CDR2 is YYDKDF (reference sequence). V lost 1 base and J lost 2; bases outside the gene matches: 8. CDR3 size: 16 residues.